This TCR beta chain was captured in a study of control samples from healthy donors and cancer patients. Method: immunoSEQ multiplex PCR; TCRdb's copy keeps in-frame clones and lacks some. The data hold about 150,000 clones, with roughly 93% observed a single time. The germline gives CDR1 LGHDT, CDR2 YNNKEL (reference sequence). Trimming shortened V by 1 base and J by 2 bases, and 18 bases separated the two germline ends. The CDR3 length is 17 residues. The source is a young man in good health. The chain carries TRBV3-1 (or the pseudogene TRBV3-2) and TRBJ2-7; maybe TRBD2 (6 bases). Input material: blood. The CDR3 DNA reads as TGTGCCAGCAGCCAAGTCTACCCACCGGGAGAAACCTACGAGCAGTACTTC. It is translated as CASSQVYPPGETYEQYF.